This T cell receptor beta chain was found in a study of T cells after yellow fever vaccination. The authors made TCR cDNA by 5'RACE template switching, adding a universal primer site and UMIs. TCRdb ran MiXCR on the 5' RACE reads and lists one entry per CDR3 protein. The sample yields under 550,000 distinct CDR3 sequences, around a fifth seen once. Study findings and constraints: Among primary-vaccination clones, most reappeared after the booster, at just under 98% for CD4 and more than 85% for CD8. Within FACS-sorted repertoires, abundant clonotypes contaminating from the bulk population could be present.

The CDR3 runs to 13 residues. CDR1 and CDR2 (germline): MGHDK, SYGVNS. About this clonotype itself: Its antigen is unknown. Sequence at one end of the junction differs from germline and may be a read error.

The TCR comes from a man aged 18 to 30 who received the YFV17D yellow fever vaccine. The sequences come from PBMCs, collected approximately 20 days after the first yellow fever vaccination. V and J are TRBV25-1 and TRBJ2-7, with D possibly being TRBD2 (5 bases). The DNA for the CDR3 is TGTGCCAGCAGCAAAACACCGGGGTACGATCAGTACTTC. Its protein product is CASSKTPGYDQYF.